The entry below gives a single T cell receptor beta chain sequence along with its context. Source study methods: By means of reference gene primer amplification, nucleated cell counts were estimated. This table comes from immunoSEQ multiplex PCR, and its TCRdb copy is limited to in-frame clones, with some not included. V, J and clone size were drawn from that table, and D and trimming were deduced from the DNA. The data contain about 200,000 clones, approximately 84% of them singletons. This entry comes from a study of blood T cell repertoires in COVID-19. At the level of the study: Some COVID-19 samples were acute and others convalescent; all came from the United States, Italy and Spain. PBMCs, B-cell-depleted T cells, or T cells provided the cDNA or gDNA that made up the material.

The source material was peripheral blood. The origin of this receptor is a human donor with acute or convalescent COVID-19. The donor label of this sample is uncertain.

The chain's CDR3 is CASSSRLSGTLYEQYF. CDR3 sequence (DNA): TGTGCCAGCAGCTCAAGACTCAGCGGGACCCTCTACGAGCAGTACTTC. The rearrangement uses TRBV11-2 and TRBJ2-7; 7 positions match TRBD2. V lost 4 bases to trimming and J lost 3 bases; unmatched junction nucleotides: 12. CDR3 length: 16 residues. Looked up from germline, CDR1 is SGHAT and CDR2 is FQNNGV.